This section outlines one T cell receptor (beta chain) sequence together with its context. Its target is not known. The data were produced by immunoSEQ multiplex PCR, yet TCRdb's version contains in-frame clones alone and is incomplete. The profile covers some 2.3 million clones, with over 90% appearing a single time and 0.39% taken by the ten largest. The data were obtained in a study of shared clonotypes between healthy human individuals. Participating donors were healthy, HIV-negative adults free of recent acute infections or vaccinations. Adult Caucasians living in Nashville, Tennessee made up all of the donors. Overall study findings and caveats: Clonotype sharing among donors was thought likely to change with sequencing depth. Limitation of the genetic and exposure-history diversity represented came from the few donors.

The TCR comes from a man between 18 and 29 years old in good health. Some clones in this sample may be carry-over from other donors' samples. Material: naive CD4+ T cells from PBMCs. Described subset: CD45RA+ positively selected.

In DNA form, the CDR3 reads TGTGCCAGCAGCTTAATCCGTTCGGGAAGAGGTTGGTCTGAAAAACTGTTTTTT. It is translated as CASSLIRSGRGWSEKLFF. The rearrangement joins TRBV11-2 to TRBJ1-4; the D is unclear. Germline assignment: CDR1 SGHAT and CDR2 FQNNGV. The V and J ends lost 2 bases and 7 bases respectively, with 23 bases between them. CDR3 length equals 18 residues.